The next 9 T cell receptor beta chains were all read from a single sample in a study of blood T cell repertoires in COVID-19. Clones were read by immunoSEQ multiplex PCR, and TCRdb kept only the in-frame ones, dropping some. The table records around 300,000 clones, approximately 89% of them present only once. Source material: PBMCs or T cells enriched from blood (not recorded which). Receptor source: a man aged 25-40 years who had recovered from COVID-19.

The chain links TRBV7-2 to TRBJ2-3; 9 nucleotides match TRBD2. Germline CDR1 reads SGHTA; CDR2 reads FQGNSA. Losses at the gene ends were 1 base for V and 9 bases for J; bases not matched to a gene: 5. The CDR3 consists of 14 residues. CDR3 region: CASSLGTSARTQYF. CDR3 DNA: TGTGCCAGCAGCTTAGGGACTAGCGCCCGAACGCAGTATTTT.

The chain combines TRBV5-1 with TRBJ2-4; D unclear. V shed 3 bases and J shed 7 bases, with 8 bases lying between them. Germline V gene lookup returns CDR1 SGHRS and CDR2 YFSETQ. The CDR3 is made up of 12 amino acids. CDR3 protein: CASSSEVNIQYF. The CDR3 DNA reads TGCGCCAGCAGCTCCGAGGTGAACATTCAGTACTTC.

This chain joins TRBV27 and TRBJ2-1, with 7 positions matching TRBD2. In germline, CDR1 is MNHEY, CDR2 SMNVEV (reference sequence). V lost 4 bases, J lost 0 bases, and 6 bases stayed unmatched. CDR3 length equals 16 residues. CDR3 nucleotide sequence: TGTGCCAGCAGTTCAGCGCTAGCGGTCTCCTACAATGAGCAGTTCTTC. Protein: CASSSALAVSYNEQFF.

The CDR3 sequence: CASSQRGPNTGELFF. CDR3 nucleotide sequence: TGTGCCAGCAGCCAGCGGGGGCCAAACACCGGGGAGCTGTTTTTT. The rearrangement uses TRBV28 and TRBJ2-2; 8 bases are shared with TRBD2. The CDR3 has 15 amino acids. Germline V gives CDR1 MDHEN, CDR2 SYDVKM. After removal of 6 bases from V and 2 bases from J, the junction contained 5 bases not matched to a gene.

The chain joins TRBV5-1 to TRBJ2-2, with D uncertain. V gave up 7 bases and J gave up 2 bases, with 12 bases separating them. CDR1 is SGHRS, CDR2 YFSETQ, per germline. This CDR3 is 14 amino acids long. The CDR3 region is CASFNTRNTGELFF. DNA for the CDR3: TGCGCCAGCTTCAACACCCGAAACACCGGGGAGCTGTTTTTT.

The rearrangement uses TRBV28 and TRBJ1-2, with 9 bases lining up with TRBD1. The length of the CDR3 is 17 residues. Trimming at V came to 3 bases and at J to 3 bases, leaving 11 bases not matched to a gene. Germline CDR1 is MDHEN and CDR2 is SYDVKM. The CDR3 DNA follows: TGTGCCAGCAGTTTCGTCCGGGACAGGGATCGAGACTATGGCTACACCTTC. It is translated as CASSFVRDRDRDYGYTF.

The chain joins TRBV18 to TRBJ1-2; no firm D call. Germline CDR1 KGHSH, CDR2 LQKENI. The length of the CDR3 is 16 residues. V was cut by 4 bases and J by 8 bases, with 23 bases left in between. The CDR3 DNA follows: TGTGCCAGCTCACGCCTCAGTAATGACGACATTGGGGGCTACACCTTC. Protein product: CASSRLSNDDIGGYTF. Variable domain in full (rest from reference TRBV18 and TRBJ1-2): NAGVMQNPRHLVRRRGQEARLRCSPMKGHSHVYWYRQLPEEGLKFMVYLQKENIIDESGMPKERFSAEFPKEGPSILRIQQVVRGDSAAYFCASSRLSNDDIGGYTFGSGTRLTVV.

The rearrangement uses TRBV28 and TRBJ1-4, with 9 bases lining up with TRBD1. Germline CDR1 and CDR2: MDHEN and SYDVKM. The trim removed 6 bases at V and 5 bases at J, leaving 7 bases unmatched. This CDR3 has 15 amino acids. The chain's CDR3 is CASSPTDRGNEKLFF. The CDR3 nucleotides read TGTGCCAGCAGCCCAACGGACAGGGGAAATGAAAAACTGTTTTTT.

V is TRBV7-9 and J is TRBJ1-2; TRBD1 agrees at 7 bases. The CDR3 length is 13 residues. The germline V gene has CDR1 SEHNR and CDR2 FQNEAQ (reference sequence). V trimming: 3 bases; J trimming: 8 bases; junction bases outside the gene matches: 6. CDR3 in DNA: TGTGCCAGCAGCTTTACAGGGGACGGAGGCTACACCTTC. As protein: CASSFTGDGGYTF.